This TCR beta chain is drawn from a study of cytomegalovirus exposure and HLA in healthy donors. Both 60 Vbeta primers and 13 Jbeta primers went into the PCR. In the source study's methods: The authors later counted about 80 million unique TCR beta chains, approximately 10 million of them shared. The assay was immunoSEQ multiplex PCR, and TCRdb's table has in-frame clones only and misses some. The V and J calls and clone size are taken from that table; D and trimming were inferred from the DNA. The table has 150,000 to 200,000 clones, roughly 80% seen once. Of note for this clone: Its antigen is unknown.

This CDR3 contains 14 residues. CDR1 and CDR2 from the germline V gene are LGHNA and YSLEER. Trimming cost V 3 bases and J 15 bases; bases outside gene matches: 6. Study-level findings and limits: Later genetic work tied a missense DCLRE1C variant to beta-chain V and J trimming.

What was sequenced was PBMCs. The TCR originated in a middle-aged man in good health and CMV-seronegative. The chain links TRBV4-3 to TRBJ2-3; 16 bases match TRBD2. Written as DNA, the CDR3 is TGCGCCAGCAGCCAGGAGGGACTAGCGGGAGGGGAATATTTT. Protein: CASSQEGLAGGEYF.